These T cell receptor beta chains were read from a single sample in a study of cytomegalovirus exposure and HLA in healthy donors. Sequencing used immunoSEQ multiplex PCR; TCRdb keeps in-frame clones, though not all of them. The sample includes approximately 150,000 clones, less than 90% of them seen just once. Specimen: PBMCs. Receptor source: a woman younger than 35 in good health and CMV-seropositive. CDR3s include the opening cysteine and the closing phenylalanine or tryptophan. The D gene is left open where the match is weak. For some rows the clone size is stated as once, few or many, or as a class when expanded; others skip it.

v_gene	d_gene	abundance	j_gene	len	CDR3nt	CDR3aa
TRBV28	-	-	TRBJ2-7	14	TGTGCCAGCAGTTTGGGCCAGGGGCATGACGAGCAGTACTTC	CASSLGQGHDEQYF
TRBV11-2	TRBD2	-	TRBJ2-7	15	TGTGCCAGCAGCTTAGGGGTGACTAGCTTCTACGAGCAGTACTTC	CASSLGVTSFYEQYF
TRBV6-1	-	-	TRBJ2-7	15	TGTGCCAGCAGTCAAACCGGGAGCTCTCAGTATGAGCAGTACTTC	CASSQTGSSQYEQYF
TRBV2	TRBD1	-	TRBJ1-2	14	TGTGCCAGCAGGGAAAGGACAGGCAAATATGGCTACACCTTC	CASRERTGKYGYTF
TRBV6-1	-	few	TRBJ1-5	13	TGTGCCAGCAGTGACAGGGATAATCAGCCCCAGCATTTT	CASSDRDNQPQHF
TRBV7-2	TRBD2	once	TRBJ2-3	14	TGTGCCACCACACTAGCGGGGGTCACAGATACGCAGTATTTT	CATTLAGVTDTQYF
TRBV29-1	TRBD2	-	TRBJ2-5	12	TGCAGCGGGGGGGGGACCCAAGAGACCCAGTACTTC	CSGGGTQETQYF
TRBV13	TRBD2	-	TRBJ2-1	15	TGTGCCAGCAGATTACCGGGACTAGAGGGCGGTGAGCAGTTCTTC	CASRLPGLEGGEQFF
TRBV14	-	-	TRBJ2-7	16	TGTGCCAGCAGCCAAGAGAGGGATCCTTTCTCCTACGAGCAGTACTTC	CASSQERDPFSYEQYF
TRBV11-2	-	-	TRBJ2-1	12	TGTGCCAGCAGCTTAGATCGCGGTGAGCAGTTCTTC	CASSLDRGEQFF
TRBV15	TRBD2	-	TRBJ2-3	15	TGTGCCACCAGTTGGGTAGCGGGGGGCACAGATACGCAGTATTTT	CATSWVAGGTDTQYF
TRBV11-2	TRBD2	-	TRBJ2-7	15	TGTGCCAGCAGCCCGACCGGGACTAGCGGTTACGAGCAGTACTTC	CASSPTGTSGYEQYF
TRBV11-3	TRBD1	-	TRBJ2-7	15	TGTGCCAGCAGCCCGCCCGGGACAGGGGTCTACGAGCAGTACTTC	CASSPPGTGVYEQYF
TRBV7-8	-	-	TRBJ1-2	14	TGTGCCAGCAGCTCCCGAATTACTGCCTATGGCTACACCTTC	CASSSRITAYGYTF
TRBV29-1	TRBD1	-	TRBJ2-3	13	TGCAGCGTTGGACAGGGGAAGGCAGATACGCAGTATTTT	CSVGQGKADTQYF
TRBV7-8	-	-	TRBJ1-2	15	TGTGCCAGCAGCTTAGGTGCAGGGATGGCCTATGGCTACACCTTC	CASSLGAGMAYGYTF
TRBV30	TRBD2	-	TRBJ2-5	14	TGTGCCTGGACTAGCGGGCACACGGGGGTGACCCAGTACTTC	CAWTSGHTGVTQYF
TRBV6-5	-	-	TRBJ2-3	14	TGTGCCAGCACCGATTCTAGCGGCACAGATACGCAGTATTTT	CASTDSSGTDTQYF
TRBV6-1	TRBD2	once	TRBJ2-7	14	TGTGCCAGCAGTGACCGGGGGGTGGTGAACGAGCAGTACTTC	CASSDRGVVNEQYF
TRBV5-1	TRBD2	-	TRBJ2-2	18	TGCGCCAGCAGCTTGGAATGGACTAGCGGGACAGGTACCGGGGAGCTGTTTTTT	CASSLEWTSGTGTGELFF
TRBV5-1	-	-	TRBJ2-5	16	TGCGCCAGCAGCTTGACCCTGGGTAGCCAATTTGAGACCCAGTACTTC	CASSLTLGSQFETQYF
TRBV7-9	-	-	TRBJ1-4	16	TGTGCCAGCAGCTTACTGGACACCCCTATTAATGAAAAACTGTTTTTT	CASSLLDTPINEKLFF
TRBV4-2	TRBD1	-	TRBJ2-7	14	TGTGCCAGCAGTCCAAGTTTGACAGGGGACGAGCAGTACTTC	CASSPSLTGDEQYF
TRBV19	TRBD2	-	TRBJ2-3	17	TGTGCCAGTAGTATCACCGGGACTAGCGGGGCCGGGCATACGCAGTATTTT	CASSITGTSGAGHTQYF
TRBV5-6	-	-	TRBJ2-7	13	TGTGCCAGCAGCGCGACAGGATACTACGAGCAGTACTTC	CASSATGYYEQYF
TRBV7-2	TRBD2	-	TRBJ2-7	16	TGTGCCAGCAGCCTAACTAGCGGGGGAGGGTCCTACGAGCAGTACTTC	CASSLTSGGGSYEQYF
TRBV18	TRBD2	-	TRBJ2-7	14	TGTGCCAGCTCACGAGGGAGGGCCTCAGGGGAGCAGTACTTC	CASSRGRASGEQYF
TRBV11-2	-	once	TRBJ2-6	18	TGTGCCAGCAGTTCAATGACACTCCTCACCTCTGGGGCCAACGTCCTGACTTTC	CASSSMTLLTSGANVLTF
TRBV4-3	TRBD1	-	TRBJ1-5	17	TGCGCCAGCAGCCAAGACTACCGGACAGGGACCAATCAGCCCCAGCATTTT	CASSQDYRTGTNQPQHF
TRBV2	TRBD2	-	TRBJ2-5	15	TGTGCCAGCACGGCCTGGACTAGCGAAAAAGAGACCCAGTACTTC	CASTAWTSEKETQYF
TRBV29-1	-	-	TRBJ2-7	12	TGCAGCGTCGGGGCAGGGGCCTACGAGCAGTACTTC	CSVGAGAYEQYF
TRBV4-2	-	-	TRBJ2-5	15	TGTGCCAGCAGCCAAGATGAACTATACCAAGAGACCCAGTACTTC	CASSQDELYQETQYF
TRBV30	-	-	TRBJ2-3	13	TGTGCCTGGAAGGTGACGGGGGCAGATACGCAGTATTTT	CAWKVTGADTQYF
TRBV5-1	-	-	TRBJ1-1	12	TGCGCCAGCAGCTTGTTAGAGGGAGAGGCTTTCTTT	CASSLLEGEAFF
TRBV13	TRBD1	-	TRBJ2-7	14	TGTGCCAGCAGCTTGTTCGACAGGGGCTACGAGCAGTACTTC	CASSLFDRGYEQYF
TRBV19	TRBD2	-	TRBJ2-2	15	TGTGCCAGTAGTATAGCCGGGGGGGCCGTCGGGGAGCTGTTTTTT	CASSIAGGAVGELFF